Listed below are T cell receptor beta chains from one sample, sequenced in a study of siplizumab effects on memory and regulatory T cells. Profiling relied on immunoSEQ multiplex PCR, and the TCRdb table lists in-frame clones only, not all of them. The table includes approximately 120,000 clones, roughly nine tenths detected once. Sequencing used Tregs sorted from blood. Every receptor here comes from a human donor in good health. Each CDR3 is given with its conserved first and last residue. Each record gives: clone size, D gene, V gene, J gene, CDR3 DNA, CDR3 protein. D genes are given only for firm matches. A clone size is listed for some rows: how often the clone was seen (once, few, many), or a class if it is expanded.

>-|-|TRBV5-5|TRBJ2-7
TGTGCCAGCAGCCAAAATCTCGAGGCAAGACGCGAGCAGTACTTC
CASSQNLEARREQYF
>-|-|TRBV11-2|TRBJ2-3
TGTGCCAGCAGTCCGGGGGCCCACACAGATACGCAGTATTTT
CASSPGAHTDTQYF
>-|-|TRBV5-4|TRBJ2-3
TGTGCCAGCAGCCCCCGACAGTCGAATACGCAGTATTTT
CASSPRQSNTQYF
>-|-|TRBV4-1|TRBJ1-2
TGCGCCAGCAGCCAGGGTCAACAGGGAACCTATGGCTACACCTTC
CASSQGQQGTYGYTF
>-|TRBD1|TRBV6-5|TRBJ1-1
TGTGCCAGCAGAGGCAGGGGGCCGGGTGAAGCTTTCTTT
CASRGRGPGEAFF
>-|TRBD1|TRBV5-1|TRBJ2-1
TGCGCCAGCAGCTTGGGACAGGGGAGCTCCTACAATGAGCAGTTCTTC
CASSLGQGSSYNEQFF
>once|TRBD1|TRBV6-1|TRBJ1-1
TGTGCCAGCAGGGGACAGGGGCGAGTGGCTTTCTTT
CASRGQGRVAFF
>-|TRBD1|TRBV10-3|TRBJ2-5
TGTGCCATCAGTGACCCCCGTCAGACAGGGGGAGAGACCCAGTACTTC
CAISDPRQTGGETQYF
>-|-|TRBV19|TRBJ1-3
TGTGCCAGTAGTCCGTCAAGCTCTGGAAACACCATATATTTT
CASSPSSSGNTIYF
>-|-|TRBV5-6|TRBJ1-5
TGTGCCAGCAGCTTGGGCGGGGGGAGAAGCAATCAGCCCCAGCATTTT
CASSLGGGRSNQPQHF
>once|-|TRBV21-1|TRBJ1-2
TGTGCCAGCAGCCCCTACGACAGGGGGAAGTCCAACTATGGCTACACCTTC
CASSPYDRGKSNYGYTF
>-|-|TRBV9|TRBJ2-1
TGTGCCAGCAGCGTAACTATGGACTCAACGGCCGGATACAATGAGCAGTTCTTC
CASSVTMDSTAGYNEQFF
>-|-|TRBV7-2|TRBJ2-3
TGTGCCAGCAGCTTAACGGGGTACACAGATACGCAGTATTTT
CASSLTGYTDTQYF
>-|TRBD1|TRBV7-8|TRBJ1-1
TGTGCCAGCAGTCGAAACAGGGGCACGAACACTGAAGCTTTCTTT
CASSRNRGTNTEAFF
>-|TRBD1|TRBV27|TRBJ2-7
TGTGCCAGCAGTCATTCATGGGACAGGGCATCTATAAGCTACGAGCAGTACTTC
CASSHSWDRASISYEQYF
>-|-|TRBV4-1|TRBJ2-7
TGCGCCAGCAGCCTTACTGGGGTATCCTACGAGCAGTACTTC
CASSLTGVSYEQYF
>-|-|TRBV5-1|TRBJ2-1
TGCGCCAGCAGCATCAAGTTTGAGCAGTTCTTC
CASSIKFEQFF
>-|-|TRBV5-1|TRBJ1-1
TGCGCCAGCAGCGTGGGACCGGGTCGGGAAGCTTTCTTT
CASSVGPGREAFF
>-|-|TRBV5-1|TRBJ1-1
TGCGCCAGCAGCGTCAGGGAGCGCAACACTGAAGCTTTCTTT
CASSVRERNTEAFF
>-|-|TRBV28|TRBJ1-6
TGTGCCAGCACTCCTCCAAGGCAGGGAAGGTCACCCCTCCACTTT
CASTPPRQGRSPLHF
>-|-|TRBV4-1|TRBJ2-3
TGCGCCAGCAGCCAAAGACAGGTGGGCACAGATACGCAGTATTTT
CASSQRQVGTDTQYF
>-|-|TRBV5-1|TRBJ2-3
TGCGCCAGCAGCTTGGTCCAGCTTGCAGATACGCAGTATTTT
CASSLVQLADTQYF